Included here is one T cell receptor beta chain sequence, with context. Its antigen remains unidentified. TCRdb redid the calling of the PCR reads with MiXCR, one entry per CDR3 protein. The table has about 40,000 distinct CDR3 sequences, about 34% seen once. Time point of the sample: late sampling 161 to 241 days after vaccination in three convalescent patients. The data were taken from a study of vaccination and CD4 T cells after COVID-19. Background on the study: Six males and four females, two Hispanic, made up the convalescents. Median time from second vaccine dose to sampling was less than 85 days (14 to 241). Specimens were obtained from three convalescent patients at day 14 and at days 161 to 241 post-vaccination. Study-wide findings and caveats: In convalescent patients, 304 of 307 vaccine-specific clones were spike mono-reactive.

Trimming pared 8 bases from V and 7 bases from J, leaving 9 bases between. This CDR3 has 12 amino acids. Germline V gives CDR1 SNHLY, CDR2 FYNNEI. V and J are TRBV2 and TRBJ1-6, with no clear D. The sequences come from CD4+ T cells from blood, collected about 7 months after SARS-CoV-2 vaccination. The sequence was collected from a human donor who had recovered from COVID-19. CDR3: CASGFGNSPLHF. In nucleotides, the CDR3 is TGTGCCAGCGGCTTCGGAAATTCACCCCTCCACTTT. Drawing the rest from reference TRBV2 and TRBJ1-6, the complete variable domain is EPEVTQTPSHQVTQMGQEVILRCVPISNHLYFYWYRQILGQKVEFLVSFYNNEISEKSEIFDDQFSVERPDGSNFTLKIRSTKLEDSAMYFCASGFGNSPLHFGNGTRLTVT.